This T cell receptor beta chain came from a study of blood T cell repertoires in COVID-19. Study at large: Samples representing acute and convalescent COVID-19 were sourced from the United States, Italy and Spain.

Under the authors' procedure: Scientists estimated how many nucleated cells there were by amplifying reference gene primers. Sequencing was performed with immunoSEQ multiplex PCR; in TCRdb, only in-frame clones are kept and a portion is missing. The D gene and trimming were derived from the DNA, and the V and J assignments and clone size from that table. The data show 70,000 to 95,000 clones, under 95% seen once. This clone was seen once. The TCR sequence derives from a woman aged 45-65 years in a cohort sampled during active COVID-19. The sequenced sample consisted of peripheral blood.

The CDR3 here is CASSQDISRGAAGGHYEQYF. CDR3 sequence (DNA): TGTGCCAGCAGCCAAGATATTTCGAGGGGTGCAGCGGGGGGACATTACGAGCAGTACTTC. This chain connects TRBV3-1 (or the pseudogene TRBV3-2) to TRBJ2-7; TRBD2 matches 9 bases. CDR1 and CDR2 from the germline V gene are LGHDT and YNNKEL (reference sequence). Germline trimming cut 0 bases from V and 4 bases from J; bases unmatched to any gene: 19. The CDR3 runs to 20 residues.